One TCR beta chain is described in this entry. The target antigen is unknown. This sample stems from a study of early T cells in non-severe SARS-CoV-2 infection. The wider study: Sequencing used unsorted whole-blood bulk RNA, so chains lack pairing.

Study-level results: Missing private and CD4 specificities, VDJdb matching favored anti-spike CD8 responses.

Unique molecular identifier tags were affixed to discrete cDNA molecules. TCRdb redid the calling of the 5' RACE reads with MiXCR, one entry per CDR3 protein. The data hold tens of thousands of distinct CDR3 sequences, with 10% to 15% observed a single time. The CDR3 is 11 residues long. Germline loops: CDR1 DFQATT, CDR2 SNEGSKA (reference sequence). V dropped 0 bases and J dropped 11 bases, with 9 bases sitting between them. The J gene is TRBJ2-3, the V gene TRBV20-1; possibly TRBD2 for D (5 bases). The source material was whole blood. This clonotype was sampled from an adult who was a healthcare worker with PCR-confirmed SARS-CoV-2 infection or an uninfected control (not recorded which). The CDR3 DNA reads as TGCAGTGCTAGAGACGGGATGCGGCAGTATTTT. It yields the protein CSARDGMRQYF.